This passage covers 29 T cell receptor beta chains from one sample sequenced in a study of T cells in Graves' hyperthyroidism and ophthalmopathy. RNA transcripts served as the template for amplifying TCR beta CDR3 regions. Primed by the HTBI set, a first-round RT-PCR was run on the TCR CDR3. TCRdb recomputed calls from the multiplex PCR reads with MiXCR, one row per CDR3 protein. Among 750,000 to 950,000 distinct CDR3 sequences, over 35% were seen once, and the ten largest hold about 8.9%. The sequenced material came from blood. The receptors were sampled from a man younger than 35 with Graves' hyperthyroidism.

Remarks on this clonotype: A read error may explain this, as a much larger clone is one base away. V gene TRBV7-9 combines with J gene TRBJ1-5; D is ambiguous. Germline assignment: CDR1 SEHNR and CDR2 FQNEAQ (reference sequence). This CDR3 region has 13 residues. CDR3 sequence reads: CANSREGPGPQHF. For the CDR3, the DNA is TGTGCCAACAGCCGCGAAGGGCCGGGGCCCCAGCATTTT.

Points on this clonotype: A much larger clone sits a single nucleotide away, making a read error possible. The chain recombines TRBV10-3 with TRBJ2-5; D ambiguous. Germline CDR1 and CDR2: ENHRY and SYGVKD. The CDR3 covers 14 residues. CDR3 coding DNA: TGTGCCGTCAGTGAGTCGAAAACGGGAGAGACCCAGTACTTC. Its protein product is CAVSESKTGETQYF.

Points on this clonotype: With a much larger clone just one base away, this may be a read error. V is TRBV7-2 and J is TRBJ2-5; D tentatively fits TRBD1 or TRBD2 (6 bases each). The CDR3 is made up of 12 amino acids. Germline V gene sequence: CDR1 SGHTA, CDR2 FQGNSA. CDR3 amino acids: CAGGGSLETRYF. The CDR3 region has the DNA TGTGCCGGAGGGGGGAGCCTAGAGACCCGGTACTTC.

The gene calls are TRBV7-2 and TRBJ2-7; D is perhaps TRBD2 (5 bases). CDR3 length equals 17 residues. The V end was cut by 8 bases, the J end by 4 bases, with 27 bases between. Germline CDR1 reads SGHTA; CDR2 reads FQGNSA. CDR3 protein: CASSQSSQRIPVYEQYF. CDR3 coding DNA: TGTGCCAGCTCACAAAGTTCTCAGCGGATACCCGTATACGAGCAGTACTTC.

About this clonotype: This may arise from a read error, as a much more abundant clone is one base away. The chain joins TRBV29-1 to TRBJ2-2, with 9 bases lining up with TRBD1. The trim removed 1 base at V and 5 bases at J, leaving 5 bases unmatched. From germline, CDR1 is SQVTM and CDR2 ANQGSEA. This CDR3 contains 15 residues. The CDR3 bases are TGCAGCGTTGAAGGAGACAGGGGGGTGACCGGGGAGCTGTTTTTT. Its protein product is CSVEGDRGVTGELFF.

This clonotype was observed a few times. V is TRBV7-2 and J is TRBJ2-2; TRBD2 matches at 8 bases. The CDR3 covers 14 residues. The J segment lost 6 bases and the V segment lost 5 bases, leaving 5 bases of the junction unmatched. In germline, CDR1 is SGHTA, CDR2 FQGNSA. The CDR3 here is CASSPGLAPGELFF. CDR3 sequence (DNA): TGTGCCAGCAGCCCCGGACTAGCCCCCGGGGAGCTGTTTTTT.

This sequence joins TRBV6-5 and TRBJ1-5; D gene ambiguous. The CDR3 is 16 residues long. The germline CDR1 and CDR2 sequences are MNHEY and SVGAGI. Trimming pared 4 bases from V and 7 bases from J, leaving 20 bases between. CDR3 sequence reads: CASSSIDGFGGQPQHF. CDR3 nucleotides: TGTGCCAGCAGTTCCATAGACGGGTTTGGAGGGCAGCCCCAGCATTTT.

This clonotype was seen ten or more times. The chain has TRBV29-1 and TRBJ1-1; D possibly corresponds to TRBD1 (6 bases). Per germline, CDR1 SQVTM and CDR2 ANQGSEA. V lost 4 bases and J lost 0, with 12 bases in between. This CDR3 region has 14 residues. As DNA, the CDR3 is TGCAGCGTTGGCCCGGGACACGTGAACACTGAAGCTTTCTTT. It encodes CSVGPGHVNTEAFF.

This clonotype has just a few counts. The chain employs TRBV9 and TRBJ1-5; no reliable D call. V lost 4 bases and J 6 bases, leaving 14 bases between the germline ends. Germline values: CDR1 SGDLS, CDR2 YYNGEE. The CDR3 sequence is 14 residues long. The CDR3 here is CASSHNISPQPQHF. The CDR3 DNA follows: TGTGCCAGCAGCCACAACATATCGCCTCAGCCCCAGCATTTT.

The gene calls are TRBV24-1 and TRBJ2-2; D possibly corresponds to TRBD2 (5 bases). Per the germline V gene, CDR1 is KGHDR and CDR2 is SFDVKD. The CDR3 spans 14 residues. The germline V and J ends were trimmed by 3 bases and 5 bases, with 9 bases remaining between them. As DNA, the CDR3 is TGTGCCACCAGTGATCCGGGGTCGACCGGGGAGCTGTTTTTT. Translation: CATSDPGSTGELFF.

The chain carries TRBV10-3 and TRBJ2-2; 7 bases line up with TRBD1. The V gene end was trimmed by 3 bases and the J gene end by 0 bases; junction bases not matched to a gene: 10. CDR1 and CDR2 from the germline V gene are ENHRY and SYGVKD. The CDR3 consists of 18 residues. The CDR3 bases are TGTGCCATCAGTGAATATTTGGACAGGTCACCGAACACCGGGGAGCTGTTTTTT. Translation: CAISEYLDRSPNTGELFF.

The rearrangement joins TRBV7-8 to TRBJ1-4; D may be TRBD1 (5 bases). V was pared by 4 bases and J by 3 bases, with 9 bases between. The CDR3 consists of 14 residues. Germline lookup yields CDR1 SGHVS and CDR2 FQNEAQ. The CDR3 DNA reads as TGTGCCAGCAGCTCCAGGGAGGCTAATGAAAAACTGTTTTTT. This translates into CASSSREANEKLFF. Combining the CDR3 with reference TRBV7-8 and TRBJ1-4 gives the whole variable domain GAGVSQSPRYKVAKRGQDVALRCDPISGHVSLFWYQQALGQGPEFLTYFQNEAQLDKSGLPSDRFFAERPEGSVSTLKIQRTQQEDSAVYLCASSSREANEKLFFGSGTQLSVL.

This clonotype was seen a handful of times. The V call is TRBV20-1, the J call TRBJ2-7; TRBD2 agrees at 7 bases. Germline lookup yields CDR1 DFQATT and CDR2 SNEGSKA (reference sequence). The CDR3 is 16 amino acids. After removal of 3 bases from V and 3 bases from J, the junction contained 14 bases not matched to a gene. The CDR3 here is CSARPSGGSLIYEQYF. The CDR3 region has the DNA TGCAGTGCTAGGCCCTCGGGGGGTAGCCTTATCTACGAGCAGTACTTC.

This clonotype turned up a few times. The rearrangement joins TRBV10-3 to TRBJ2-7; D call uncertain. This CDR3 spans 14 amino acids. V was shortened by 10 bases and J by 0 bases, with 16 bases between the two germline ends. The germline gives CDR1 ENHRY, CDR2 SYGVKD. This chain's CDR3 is CASQNIIGSYEQYF. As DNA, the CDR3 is TGTGCCAGTCAAAATATAATCGGCTCCTACGAGCAGTACTTC.

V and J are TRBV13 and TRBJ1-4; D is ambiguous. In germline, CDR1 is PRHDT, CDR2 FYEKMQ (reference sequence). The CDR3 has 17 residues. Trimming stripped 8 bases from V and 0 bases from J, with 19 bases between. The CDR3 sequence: CASSLGHSLSTNEKLFF. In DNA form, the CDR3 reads TGTGCCAGCTCACTTGGGCACAGCTTATCAACTAATGAAAAACTGTTTTTT.

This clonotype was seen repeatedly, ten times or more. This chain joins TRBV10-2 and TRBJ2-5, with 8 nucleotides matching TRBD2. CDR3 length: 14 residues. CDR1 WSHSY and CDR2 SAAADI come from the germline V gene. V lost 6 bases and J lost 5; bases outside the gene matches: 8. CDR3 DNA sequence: TGCGCCAGCAGCCCGACGGGGGGGCTGGAGACCCAGTACTTC. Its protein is CASSPTGGLETQYF.

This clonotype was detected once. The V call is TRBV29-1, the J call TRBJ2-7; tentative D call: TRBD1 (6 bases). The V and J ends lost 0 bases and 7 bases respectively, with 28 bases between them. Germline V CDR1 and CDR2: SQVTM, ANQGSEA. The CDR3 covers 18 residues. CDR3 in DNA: TGCAGCGTTGAAGATGGGTCCCCTTCAGACAGGCCCGCTGGGGAGCAGTACTTC. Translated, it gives CSVEDGSPSDRPAGEQYF.

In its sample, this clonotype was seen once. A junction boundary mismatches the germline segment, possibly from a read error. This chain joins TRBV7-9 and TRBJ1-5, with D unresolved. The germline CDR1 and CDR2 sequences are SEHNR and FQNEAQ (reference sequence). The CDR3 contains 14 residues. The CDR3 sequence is CASSTGRYNQPQNF. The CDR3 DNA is TGTGCCAGCAGCACTGGAAGGTACAATCAGCCCCAGAATTTT.

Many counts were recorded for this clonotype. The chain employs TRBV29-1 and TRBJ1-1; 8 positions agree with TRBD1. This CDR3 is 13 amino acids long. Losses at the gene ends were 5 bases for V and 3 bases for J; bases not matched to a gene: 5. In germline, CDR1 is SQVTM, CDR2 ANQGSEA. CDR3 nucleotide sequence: TGCAGCGTTCAGGGGGCAAGGGACACTGAAGCTTTCTTT. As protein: CSVQGARDTEAFF.

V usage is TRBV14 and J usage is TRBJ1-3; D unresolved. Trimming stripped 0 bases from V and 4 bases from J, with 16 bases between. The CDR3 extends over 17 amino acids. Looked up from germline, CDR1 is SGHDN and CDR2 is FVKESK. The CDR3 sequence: CASSQDLGQSPGNTIYF. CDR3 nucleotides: TGTGCCAGCAGCCAAGATCTAGGCCAATCACCGGGAAACACCATATATTTT.

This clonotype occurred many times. Here the CDR3 reads CASSARGSRETQYF. The CDR3 DNA reads TGTGCCAGCAGCGCCAGGGGGTCTAGGGAGACCCAGTACTTC. The J gene is TRBJ2-5, the V gene TRBV9; 7 positions match TRBD1. V shed 3 bases, J shed 5 bases, and the junction held 7 bases outside the gene matches. Germline V lookup: CDR1 SGDLS, CDR2 YYNGEE. The CDR3 is made up of 14 amino acids.

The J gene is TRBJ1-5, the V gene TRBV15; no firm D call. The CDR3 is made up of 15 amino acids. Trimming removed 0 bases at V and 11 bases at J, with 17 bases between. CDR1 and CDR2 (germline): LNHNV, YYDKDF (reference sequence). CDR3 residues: CATSREWRVQETQHF. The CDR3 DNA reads TGTGCCACCAGCAGAGAGTGGAGGGTGCAAGAGACCCAGCATTTT.

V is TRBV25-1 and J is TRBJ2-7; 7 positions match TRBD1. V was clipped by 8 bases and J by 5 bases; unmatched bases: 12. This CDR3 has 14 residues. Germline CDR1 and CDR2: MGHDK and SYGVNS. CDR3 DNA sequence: TGTGCCAGCTCAACCTCACAGGGGATCCACGAGCAGTACTTC. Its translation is CASSTSQGIHEQYF.

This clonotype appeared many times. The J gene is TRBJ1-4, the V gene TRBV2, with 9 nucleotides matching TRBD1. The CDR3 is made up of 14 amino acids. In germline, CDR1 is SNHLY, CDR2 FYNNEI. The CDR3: CITGGEKTNEKLFF. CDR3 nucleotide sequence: TGTATCACAGGGGGCGAAAAAACTAATGAAAAACTGTTTTTT.

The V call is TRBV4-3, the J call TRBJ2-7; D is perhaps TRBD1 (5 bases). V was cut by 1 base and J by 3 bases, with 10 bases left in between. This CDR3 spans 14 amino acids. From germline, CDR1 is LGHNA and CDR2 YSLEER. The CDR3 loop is CASSQVGRDYEQYF. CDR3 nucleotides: TGCGCCAGCAGCCAAGTTGGCAGGGACTACGAGCAGTACTTC.

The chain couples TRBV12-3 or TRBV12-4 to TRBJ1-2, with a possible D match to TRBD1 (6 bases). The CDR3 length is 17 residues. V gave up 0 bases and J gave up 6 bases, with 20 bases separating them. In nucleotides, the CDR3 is TGTGCCAGCAGTTTAGCGCTAGGAGGGGGAATGGAGAATGGCTACACCTTC. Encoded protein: CASSLALGGGMENGYTF.

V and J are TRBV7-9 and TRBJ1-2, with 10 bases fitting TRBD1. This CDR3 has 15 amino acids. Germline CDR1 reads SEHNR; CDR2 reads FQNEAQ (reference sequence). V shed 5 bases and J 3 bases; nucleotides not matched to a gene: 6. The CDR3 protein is CASSQPDRGDYGYTF. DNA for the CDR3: TGTGCCAGCAGCCAACCGGACAGGGGGGACTATGGCTACACCTTC.

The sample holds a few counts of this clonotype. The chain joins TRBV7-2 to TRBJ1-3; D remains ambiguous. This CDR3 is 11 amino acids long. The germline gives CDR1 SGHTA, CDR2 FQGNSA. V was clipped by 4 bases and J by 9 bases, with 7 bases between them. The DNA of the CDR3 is TGTGCCAGCAGCTCAGTCGCCACCATATATTTT. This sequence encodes CASSSVATIYF. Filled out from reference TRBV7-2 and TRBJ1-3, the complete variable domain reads GAGVSQSPSNKVTEKGKDVELRCDPISGHTALYWYRQSLGQGLEFLIYFQGNSAPDKSGLPSDRFSAERTGGSVSTLTIQRTQQEDSAVYLCASSSVATIYFGEGSWLTVV.

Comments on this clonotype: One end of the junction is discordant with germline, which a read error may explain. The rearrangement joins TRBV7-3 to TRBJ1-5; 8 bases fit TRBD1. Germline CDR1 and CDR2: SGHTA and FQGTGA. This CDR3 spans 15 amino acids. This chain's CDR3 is CAGSRTDRGGQPQHF. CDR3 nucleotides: TGTGCCGGCAGCCGGACCGACAGGGGAGGTCAGCCCCAGCATTTT.